What follows are 14 T cell receptor beta chains derived from one specimen sequenced in a study of neurological immune-mediated disorders (dated by TCRdb to the late 2010s). Libraries came from 5' RACE. Sequencer: Illumina HiSeq 2500. The public sequencing data were trimmed at Q25 with fastp and processed into clonotypes with MiXCR by TCRdb, which kept only in-frame beta chains. Every distinct CDR3 protein forms one entry, paired with its most common genes and DNA. This sample is represented by 25,000 to 35,000 distinct CDR3 sequences; 9.5% to 13% of them were singletons. Together, the top ten hold 5.8% of the sample. The specimen was PBMCs. These receptors all stem from an older woman in good health.

In this sample, this clonotype turned up many times. The chain carries TRBV7-2 and TRBJ2-1, with no clear D. Germline-derived CDR1 and CDR2 are SGHTA and FQGNSA. V lost 10 bases to trimming and J lost 7 bases, with 11 bases between them. The CDR3 covers 11 residues. CDR3 sequence reads: CATSRVNEQFF. The CDR3 region has the DNA TGTGCCACGTCTAGGGTTAATGAGCAGTTCTTC.

The genes are TRBV4-2 and TRBJ1-1; possibly TRBD1 for D (5 bases). This CDR3 is built from 14 residues. The V gene's germline CDR1 is LGHNA and CDR2 YNFKEQ. V gave up 4 bases and J gave up 4 bases, with 13 bases separating them. CDR3 nucleotides: TGTGCCAGCAGCCGACAAATCGGGGGCACTGAAGCTTTCTTT. As protein: CASSRQIGGTEAFF.

This clonotype was recorded at least ten times. The rearrangement uses TRBV7-2 and TRBJ1-1; D remains ambiguous. Per the germline V gene, CDR1 is SGHTA and CDR2 is FQGNSA. The length of the CDR3 is 12 residues. Trimming took 5 bases from V and 10 from J, leaving 14 bases between them. As DNA, the CDR3 is TGTGCCAGCAGCGCGGACCGCTTGGGAGCTTTCTTT. It yields the protein CASSADRLGAFF.

This clonotype was observed at least ten times. This rearrangement joins TRBV3-1 to TRBJ1-6; D remains unclear. This CDR3 comprises 12 residues. V lost 1 base, J lost 10 bases, and 5 bases lay in between. Germline loops: CDR1 LGHDT, CDR2 YNNKEL (reference sequence). This chain's CDR3 is CASSQGGSPLHF. CDR3 sequence (DNA): TGTGCCAGCAGCCAAGGAGGCTCACCCCTCCACTTT.

This clonotype appeared many times. The chain carries TRBV5-1 and TRBJ2-1; 7 bases agree with TRBD1. Germline lookup yields CDR1 SGHRS and CDR2 YFSETQ. V shed 1 base, J shed 8 bases, and the junction held 9 bases outside the gene matches. The CDR3 spans 15 residues. This CDR3 reads CASSLSFTGVDEQFF. The DNA of the CDR3 is TGCGCCAGCAGCTTGTCTTTTACAGGGGTCGATGAGCAGTTCTTC.

This clonotype was counted at least ten times. This sequence joins TRBV6-2 or TRBV6-3 and TRBJ1-1; the D is unclear. The V gene's germline CDR1 is MNHEY and CDR2 SVGEGT. V was shortened by 8 bases and J by 0 bases, with 7 bases between the two germline ends. CDR3 length: 12 residues. The CDR3 DNA follows: TGTGCCAGCGGCATTATGAACACTGAAGCTTTCTTT. This sequence encodes CASGIMNTEAFF.

This clonotype was counted a few times. The chain recombines TRBV5-1 with TRBJ2-7, with D perhaps TRBD1 (5 bases). From germline, CDR1 is SGHRS and CDR2 YFSETQ. There are 14 residues in the CDR3. The V gene lost 0 bases and the J gene lost 2 bases, with 9 bases spanning the gap. The CDR3 sequence is CASSLDDSPYEQYF. The CDR3 DNA is TGCGCCAGCAGCTTGGACGACAGTCCCTACGAGCAGTACTTC.

This clonotype showed up many times. The CDR3 reads CASRRTGGGNEKLFF. The CDR3 DNA is TGTGCCAGCAGACGCACAGGGGGCGGTAATGAAAAACTGTTTTTT. J is TRBJ1-4 and V is TRBV12-3 or TRBV12-4; TRBD1 agrees at 9 bases. This CDR3 comprises 15 residues. Losses at the gene ends were 6 bases for V and 4 bases for J; bases not matched to a gene: 6.

This clonotype showed up many times. The CDR3 loop reads CATSDSHTYEQYF. CDR3 sequence (DNA): TGTGCCACCTCAGACAGCCACACCTACGAGCAGTACTTC. The rearrangement uses TRBV24-1 and TRBJ2-7, with D possibly matching TRBD1 (5 bases). Trimming took off 9 bases at V and 2 bases at J, with 13 bases between the two ends. CDR3 length equals 13 residues. Per germline, CDR1 KGHDR and CDR2 SFDVKD.

This clonotype was seen at least ten times. This chain uses TRBV27 with TRBJ2-7; no definite D call. In germline, CDR1 is MNHEY, CDR2 SMNVEV (reference sequence). The CDR3 loop spans 13 amino acids. V was cut by 5 bases and J by 6 bases, with 14 bases left in between. The CDR3 DNA follows: TGTGCCAGCAGTGCCCTGGGTGGGTCCGAGCAGTACTTC. It codes for CASSALGGSEQYF.

This chain joins TRBV5-1 and TRBJ2-1; 14 bases are shared with TRBD2. The CDR3 has 16 residues. The J segment lost 4 bases and the V segment lost 4 bases, leaving 4 bases of the junction unmatched. CDR1 and CDR2 (germline): SGHRS, YFSETQ. DNA of the CDR3: TGCGCCAGCAGCACCGGGACTAGCGGGGGTTACAATGAGCAGTTCTTC. Encoded protein: CASSTGTSGGYNEQFF.

The gene calls are TRBV5-1 and TRBJ1-5; no clear D gene. The CDR3 consists of 13 residues. Trimming stripped 1 base from V and 6 bases from J, with 8 bases between. The germline CDR1 and CDR2 sequences are SGHRS and YFSETQ. For the CDR3, the DNA is TGCGCCAGCAGCTTGTTGCAAGGTCAGCCCCAGCATTTT. Amino acids: CASSLLQGQPQHF.

The sample holds many counts of this clonotype. The CDR3 region is CASSFGDYEKLFF. The CDR3 nucleotides are TGTGCCAGCAGCTTCGGAGACTATGAAAAACTGTTTTTT. The gene calls are TRBV7-9 and TRBJ1-4; D call uncertain. V lost 3 bases, J lost 6 bases, and 8 bases lay in between. CDR3 size: 13 residues. The germline CDR1 and CDR2 sequences are SEHNR and FQNEAQ (reference sequence). Based on the CDR3 plus reference TRBV7-9 and TRBJ1-4, the full variable domain is DTGVSQNPRHKITKRGQNVTFRCDPISEHNRLYWYRQTLGQGPEFLTYFQNEAQLEKSRLLSDRFSAERPKGSFSTLEIQRTEQGDSAMYLCASSFGDYEKLFFGSGTQLSVL.

This clonotype was seen ten or more times. The V gene is TRBV10-3, the J gene TRBJ1-4; D is unresolved. CDR3 length equals 16 residues. The germline gives CDR1 ENHRY, CDR2 SYGVKD. V was pared by 2 bases and J by 0 bases, with 10 bases between. The CDR3: CAISEGPTSTNEKLFF. The CDR3 DNA reads TGTGCCATCAGTGAGGGGCCGACTTCAACTAATGAAAAACTGTTTTTT.